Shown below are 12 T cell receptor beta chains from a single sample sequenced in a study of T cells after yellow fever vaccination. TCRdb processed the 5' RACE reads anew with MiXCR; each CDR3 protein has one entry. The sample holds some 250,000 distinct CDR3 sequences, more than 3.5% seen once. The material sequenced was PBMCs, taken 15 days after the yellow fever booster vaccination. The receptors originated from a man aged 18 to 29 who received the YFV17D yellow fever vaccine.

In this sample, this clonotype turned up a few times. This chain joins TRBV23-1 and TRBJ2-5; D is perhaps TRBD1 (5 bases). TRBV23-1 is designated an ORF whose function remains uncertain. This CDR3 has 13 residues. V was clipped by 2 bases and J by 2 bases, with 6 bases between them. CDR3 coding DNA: TGCGCCAGCAGTCAACAGGGACAAGAGACCCAGTACTTC. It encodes CASSQQGQETQYF.

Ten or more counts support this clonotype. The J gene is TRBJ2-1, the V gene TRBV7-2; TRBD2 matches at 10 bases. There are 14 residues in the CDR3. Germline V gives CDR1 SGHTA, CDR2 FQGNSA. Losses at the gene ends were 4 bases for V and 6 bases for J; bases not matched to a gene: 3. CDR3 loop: CASSSSGGSNEQFF. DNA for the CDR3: TGTGCCAGCAGCTCTAGCGGGGGAAGCAATGAGCAGTTCTTC.

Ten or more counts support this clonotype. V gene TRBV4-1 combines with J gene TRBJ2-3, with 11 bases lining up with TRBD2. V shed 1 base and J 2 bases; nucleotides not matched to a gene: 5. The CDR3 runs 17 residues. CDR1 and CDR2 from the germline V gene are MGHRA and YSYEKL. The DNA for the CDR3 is TGCGCCAGCAGCCAAGGACTAGCGGGATTCTTCACAGATACGCAGTATTTT. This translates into CASSQGLAGFFTDTQYF.

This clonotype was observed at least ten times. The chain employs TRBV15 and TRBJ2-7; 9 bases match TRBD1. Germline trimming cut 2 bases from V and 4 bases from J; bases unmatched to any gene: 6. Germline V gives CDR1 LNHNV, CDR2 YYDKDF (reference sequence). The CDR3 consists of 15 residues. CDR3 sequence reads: CATSRSRDRVYEQYF. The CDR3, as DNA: TGTGCCACCAGCAGATCCCGGGACAGGGTGTACGAGCAGTACTTC.

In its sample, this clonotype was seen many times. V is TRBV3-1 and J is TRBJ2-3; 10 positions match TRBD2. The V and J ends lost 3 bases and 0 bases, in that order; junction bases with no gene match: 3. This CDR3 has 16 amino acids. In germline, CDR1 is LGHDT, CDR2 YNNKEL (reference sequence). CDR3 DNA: TGTGCCAGCAGCCAGGGACTAGCGCTGAGCACAGATACGCAGTATTTT. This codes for CASSQGLALSTDTQYF.

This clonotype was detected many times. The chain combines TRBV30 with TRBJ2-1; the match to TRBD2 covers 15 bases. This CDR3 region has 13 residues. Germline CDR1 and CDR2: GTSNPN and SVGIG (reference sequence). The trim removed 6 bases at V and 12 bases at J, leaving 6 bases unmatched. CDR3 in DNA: TGTGCCTGCCTGGGACTAGCGGGGGGCCTGCAGTTCTTC. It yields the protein CACLGLAGGLQFF. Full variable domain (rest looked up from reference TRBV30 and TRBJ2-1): SQTIHQWPATLVQPVGSPLSLECTVEGTSNPNLYWYRQAAGRGLQLLFYSVGIGQISSEVPQNLSASRPQDRQFILSSKKLLLSDSGFYLCACLGLAGGLQFFGPGTRLTVL.

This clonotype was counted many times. The CDR3 coding sequence is TGTGCCAGCAGTATATCGGGACAGAAGAAGCAGTACGTC. It is translated as CASSISGQKKQYV. The V call is TRBV6-6, the J call TRBJ2-7, with 7 bases aligning to TRBD1. Losses at the gene ends were 5 bases for V and 8 bases for J; bases not matched to a gene: 9. Germline CDR1 is MNHNY and CDR2 is SVGAGI (reference sequence). This CDR3 spans 13 amino acids.

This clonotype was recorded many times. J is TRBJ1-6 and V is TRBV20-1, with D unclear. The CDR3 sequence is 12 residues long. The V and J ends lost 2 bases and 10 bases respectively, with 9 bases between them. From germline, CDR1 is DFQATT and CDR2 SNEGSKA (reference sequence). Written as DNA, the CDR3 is TGCAGTGCTAGATCTTTGTCCTCACCCCTCCACTTT. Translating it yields CSARSLSSPLHF.

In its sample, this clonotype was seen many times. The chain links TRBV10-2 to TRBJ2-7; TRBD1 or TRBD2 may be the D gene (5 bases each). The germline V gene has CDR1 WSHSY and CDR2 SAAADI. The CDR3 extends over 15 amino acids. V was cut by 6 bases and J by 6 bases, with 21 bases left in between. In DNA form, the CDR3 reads TGCGCCAGCAGCCACGGGACCTCCCGGGTCGCCGAGCAGTACGTC. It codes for CASSHGTSRVAEQYV.

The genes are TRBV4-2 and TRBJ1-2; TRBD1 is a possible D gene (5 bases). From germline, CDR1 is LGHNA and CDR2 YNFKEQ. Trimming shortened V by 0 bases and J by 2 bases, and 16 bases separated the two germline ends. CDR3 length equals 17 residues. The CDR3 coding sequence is TGTGCCAGCAGCCAAGAAGGGGCGGGGAGACAAAACTATGGCTACACCTTC. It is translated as CASSQEGAGRQNYGYTF.

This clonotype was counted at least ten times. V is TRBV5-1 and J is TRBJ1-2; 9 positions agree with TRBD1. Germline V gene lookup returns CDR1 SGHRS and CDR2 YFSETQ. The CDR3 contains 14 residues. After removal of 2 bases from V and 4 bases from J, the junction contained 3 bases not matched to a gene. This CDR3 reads CASSLPDRGYGYTF. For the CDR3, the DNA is TGCGCCAGCAGCTTACCGGACAGGGGCTATGGCTACACCTTC.

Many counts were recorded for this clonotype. CDR3 loop: CASSLVLGKSTDTQYF. For the CDR3, the DNA is TGTGCCAGCAGCTTAGTTCTGGGAAAGAGCACAGATACGCAGTATTTT. The chain combines TRBV7-2 with TRBJ2-3; no clear D gene. V was shortened by 1 base and J by 0 bases, with 11 bases between the two germline ends. CDR1 is SGHTA and CDR2 is FQGNSA in the germline V gene. CDR3 size: 16 residues.